Listed here are 20 T cell receptor beta chains from one sample, sequenced in a study of blood T cell repertoires in COVID-19 (dated by TCRdb to 2020 to 2022). Library preparation employed the immunoSEQ multiplex PCR assay. TCRdb limited this immuneACCESS table to in-frame rearrangements with V and J called. A share of clones is missing; checked studies link under half to unresolved V genes, and the rest is unexplained. Across this sample there are some 350,000 clones, with 88% seen only once. The ten most abundant clones make up about 7% of the sample. Sequencing was performed on peripheral blood. The source is an older woman with COVID-19, enrolled during active disease.

The V and J genes are TRBV2 and TRBJ1-1, with a tentative D call TRBD1 (5 bases). Per the germline V gene, CDR1 is SNHLY and CDR2 is FYNNEI. The CDR3 runs 12 residues. The V end was cut by 5 bases, the J end by 13 bases, with 17 bases between. CDR3 sequence reads: CASSPDTDVGFF. The CDR3 DNA follows: TGTGCCAGCAGTCCGGACACGGACGTTGGTTTCTTT.

This clone occurred a few times. V gene TRBV13 combines with J gene TRBJ1-4; unclear D gene. Looked up from germline, CDR1 is PRHDT and CDR2 is FYEKMQ (reference sequence). The CDR3 loop spans 14 amino acids. The V end was cut by 5 bases, the J end by 4 bases, with 11 bases between. The CDR3 protein is CASSLRDYNEKLFF. The CDR3 DNA sequence: TGTGCCAGCAGCCTCCGGGATTATAATGAAAAACTGTTTTTT.

The chain is built from TRBV7-2 and TRBJ1-5; D possibly corresponds to TRBD1 (5 bases). The V gene lost 4 bases and the J gene lost 1 base, with 14 bases spanning the gap. This CDR3 spans 16 amino acids. Per the germline V gene, CDR1 is SGHTA and CDR2 is FQGNSA. In nucleotides, the CDR3 is TGTGCCAGCAGCTCTCGCAGGGACTTGAGCAATCAGCCCCAGCATTTT. The encoded protein is CASSSRRDLSNQPQHF.

V is TRBV30 and J is TRBJ2-7, with a possible D match to TRBD2 (5 bases). There are 13 residues in the CDR3. Between the trimmed V and J ends, which lost 0 bases and 5 bases, there was a span of 11 bases. Germline V gene lookup returns CDR1 GTSNPN and CDR2 SVGIG (reference sequence). The CDR3 nucleotides read TGTGCCTGGAGTGTAGGACTCATTAACGAGCAGTACTTC. Protein product: CAWSVGLINEQYF.

This clone has a handful of counts. The chain recombines TRBV21-1 with TRBJ1-3; no check of the table's D call, TRBD1, against the DNA was made. TRBV21-1 is annotated as a pseudogene. The CDR3 is made up of 14 amino acids. The CDR3 DNA reads TGTGCCAGCAGCAAAGCGCAGGGTGGAAACACCATATATTTT. It codes for CASSKAQGGNTIYF.

J is TRBJ2-5 and V is TRBV30; TRBD1 is a possible D gene (8 bases). V dropped 3 bases and J dropped 4 bases, with 15 bases sitting between them. The CDR3 is 14 residues long. Germline V gene data show CDR1 as GTSNPN and CDR2 as SVGIG (reference sequence). CDR3 DNA sequence: TGTGCCTGGAGCTTAACAGGGGGGGGAGAGACCCAGTACTTC. As protein: CAWSLTGGGETQYF.

The chain employs TRBV6-2 or TRBV6-3 and TRBJ2-7; D is undetermined. V lost 7 bases, J lost 2 bases, and 12 bases lay in between. The CDR3 has 13 amino acids. The germline V gene has CDR1 MNHEY and CDR2 SVGEGT. This CDR3 reads CASTPTNAYEQYF. CDR3 DNA sequence: TGTGCCAGCACCCCCACAAACGCCTACGAGCAGTACTTC.

This clone was picked up many times. For the CDR3, the DNA is TGCAGCGCCGACAGCCAGAGCTCCTACAATGAGCAGTTCTTC. Its translation is CSADSQSSYNEQFF. The rearrangement uses TRBV29-1 and TRBJ2-1, with D perhaps matching TRBD1 (5 bases). V was pared by 7 bases and J by 0 bases, with 13 bases between. The CDR3 consists of 14 residues. Germline V lookup: CDR1 SQVTM, CDR2 ANQGSEA.

The chain uses TRBV18 and TRBJ2-3, with 7 bases fitting TRBD1. From germline, CDR1 is KGHSH and CDR2 LQKENI. Losses at the gene ends were 6 bases for V and 3 bases for J; bases not matched to a gene: 12. CDR3 length: 16 amino acids. The CDR3 spells CASSPSPGQETDTQYF. CDR3 nucleotide sequence: TGTGCCAGCTCGCCCTCTCCCGGACAGGAAACAGATACGCAGTATTTT.

The CDR3 spells CATSLNRDEQYF. The CDR3, as DNA: TGTGCCACCAGCCTGAACAGGGACGAGCAGTACTTC. The chain uses TRBV15 and TRBJ2-7; D possibly corresponds to TRBD1 (6 bases). V lost 5 bases and J lost 5, with 10 bases in between. The germline gives CDR1 LNHNV, CDR2 YYDKDF (reference sequence). The CDR3 runs to 12 residues.

The V gene is TRBV7-2, the J gene TRBJ1-1, with 9 bases aligning to TRBD1. This CDR3 spans 15 amino acids. CDR1 and CDR2 (germline): SGHTA, FQGNSA. After removal of 5 bases from V and 1 base from J, the junction contained 5 bases not matched to a gene. The CDR3 bases are TGTGCCAGCAGCGCTCACAGGGGGCAGAACACTGAAGCTTTCTTT. Protein: CASSAHRGQNTEAFF.

The chain joins TRBV5-8 to TRBJ1-2; D remains unclear. The CDR3 length is 15 residues. Germline CDR1 reads SGHTS; CDR2 reads YDEGEE. Trimming left V 4 bases short and J 4 bases short, with 17 bases between. CDR3 sequence (DNA): TGTGCCAGCAGCCGGCCCAACAGAACGGCCTATGGCTACACCTTC. As protein: CASSRPNRTAYGYTF.

The chain links TRBV7-2 to TRBJ1-1; D call uncertain. The V end lost 3 bases, the J end lost 4 bases, and 12 bases lay between the germline ends. Germline V gene data show CDR1 as SGHTA and CDR2 as FQGNSA. CDR3 length: 14 residues. The CDR3 spells CASSFPGRGTEAFF. The DNA for the CDR3 is TGTGCCAGCAGCTTTCCCGGTCGTGGCACTGAAGCTTTCTTT.

CDR3 sequence reads: CASSEPQDAYEQYF. DNA for the CDR3: TGTGCCAGCAGTGAACCACAGGATGCCTACGAGCAGTACTTC. V and J are TRBV28 and TRBJ2-7; D may be TRBD1 (5 bases). Germline V lookup: CDR1 MDHEN, CDR2 SYDVKM. V was cut by 5 bases and J by 2 bases, with 13 bases left in between. The CDR3 contains 14 residues.

This clone has only a few counts. The DNA of the CDR3 is TGCAGCACCACTATGACAGGGGGCGTATCAGATACGCAGTATTTT. It codes for CSTTMTGGVSDTQYF. The genes are TRBV29-1 and TRBJ2-3; 10 bases map to TRBD1. The junction had 12 bases not matched to a gene; V was cut back by 8 bases and J by 4 bases. The CDR3 totals 15 residues. In germline, CDR1 is SQVTM, CDR2 ANQGSEA.

The chain employs TRBV13 and TRBJ1-2; D is unclear. Trimming left V 4 bases short and J 7 bases short, with 7 bases between. Germline CDR1 and CDR2: PRHDT and FYEKMQ (reference sequence). CDR3 length: 11 residues. The CDR3 DNA sequence: TGTGCCAGCAGCTCCCCGGTTGGCTACACCTTC. Amino acid sequence: CASSSPVGYTF.

This chain uses TRBV6-6 with TRBJ2-3; 8 bases match TRBD1. CDR1 is MNHNY and CDR2 is SVGAGI in the germline V gene (reference sequence). V lost 5 bases to trimming and J lost 2 bases; unmatched junction nucleotides: 9. The CDR3 is 16 amino acids. The CDR3 DNA sequence: TGTGCCAGCAGTCATGACAGGGGCTCCCACACAGATACGCAGTATTTT. This encodes CASSHDRGSHTDTQYF.

The gene calls are TRBV5-4 and TRBJ2-5; tentatively, D is TRBD2 (6 bases). The CDR3 spans 16 residues. Germline CDR1 is SGHNT and CDR2 is YYREEE (reference sequence). Trimming shortened V by 4 bases and J by 3 bases, and 19 bases separated the two germline ends. The DNA of the CDR3 is TGTGCCAGCAGCCTCCCCAGGGCTAGCGCTAAAGAGACCCAGTACTTC. It is translated as CASSLPRASAKETQYF.

The chain recombines TRBV12-2 with TRBJ2-1; the table's D gene call, TRBD1, was not cross checked with the DNA. TRBV12-2 is classified as a pseudogene. The CDR3 runs to 11 residues. The CDR3 is CASRSFNEQFF. CDR3 bases: TGTGCAAGTCGCTCATTCAATGAGCAGTTCTTC.

The gene calls are TRBV24-1 and TRBJ1-2; D remains unclear. This CDR3 has 12 amino acids. Trimming cost V 5 bases and J 7 bases, with 10 bases left between them. Germline V lookup: CDR1 KGHDR, CDR2 SFDVKD. CDR3 coding DNA: TGTGCCACCAGTGGTTACAGTTCTGGCTACACCTTC. It is translated as CATSGYSSGYTF.